The T cell receptor beta chain under discussion was sequenced for a study of metastatic and nonmetastatic thyroid tumors. Whole-study context: Both malignant and benign thyroid patients supplied peripheral blood and tumor or nodule tissue samples, across which the repertoires of these patients were then compared. Study results and limitations: According to reports, the diversity of TCR beta was significantly higher in malignant thyroid tumors than in benign nodules, and this held in both blood and tumor samples.

Patients had received no treatment of any kind before thyroid surgery. Per the germline V gene, CDR1 is LGHDT and CDR2 is YNNKEL (reference sequence). The junction had 3 bases not matched to a gene; V was cut back by 1 base and J by 3 bases. This CDR3 spans 15 amino acids. In the authors' methods: Variation in CDR3 across clinicopathological groups served as the basis for constructing a distant-metastasis classifier in papillary thyroid cancer. TCRdb recomputed clones from the PCR reads via MiXCR. TCRdb, not the original authors, processed these V and J calls. The sample carries some 90,000 clones, over 8.5% recorded once. This clone was recorded many times. The antigen remains undetermined.

This TCR was sampled from a female donor with papillary thyroid cancer or a benign thyroid nodule (not recorded which). Some clones in this sample may be carry-over from other donors' samples. The sample consisted of blood. V and J are TRBV3-1 and TRBJ1-1; 9 bases align to TRBD1. Written as DNA, the CDR3 is TGTGCCAGCAGCCAAGGGGACAGGGCACACACTGAAGCTTTCTTT. It yields the protein CASSQGDRAHTEAFF.